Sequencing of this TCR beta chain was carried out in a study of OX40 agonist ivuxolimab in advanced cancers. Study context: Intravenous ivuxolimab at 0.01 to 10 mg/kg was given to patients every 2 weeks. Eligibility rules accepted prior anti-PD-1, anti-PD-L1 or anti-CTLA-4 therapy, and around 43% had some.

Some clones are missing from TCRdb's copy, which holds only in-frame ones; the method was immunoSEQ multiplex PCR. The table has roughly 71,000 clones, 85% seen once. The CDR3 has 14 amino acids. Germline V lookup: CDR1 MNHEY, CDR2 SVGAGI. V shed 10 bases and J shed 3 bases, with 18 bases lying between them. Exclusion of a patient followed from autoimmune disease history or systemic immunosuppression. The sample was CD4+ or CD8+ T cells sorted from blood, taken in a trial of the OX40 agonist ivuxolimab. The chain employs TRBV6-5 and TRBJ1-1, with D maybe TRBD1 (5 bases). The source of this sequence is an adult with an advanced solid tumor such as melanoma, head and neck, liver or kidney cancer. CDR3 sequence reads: CAKTNRTPYTEAFF. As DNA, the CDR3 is TGTGCCAAGACCAACCGGACACCTTACACTGAAGCTTTCTTT.